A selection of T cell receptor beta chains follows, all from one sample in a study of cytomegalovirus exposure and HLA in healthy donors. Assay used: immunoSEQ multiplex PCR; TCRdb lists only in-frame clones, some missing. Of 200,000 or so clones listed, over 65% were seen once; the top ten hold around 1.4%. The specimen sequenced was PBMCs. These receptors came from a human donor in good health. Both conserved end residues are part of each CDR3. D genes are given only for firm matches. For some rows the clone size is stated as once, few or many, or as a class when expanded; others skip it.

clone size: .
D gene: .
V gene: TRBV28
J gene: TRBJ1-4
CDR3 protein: CASSFSGEKLFF
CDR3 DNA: TGTGCCAGCAGTTTCAGCGGGGAAAAACTGTTTTTT

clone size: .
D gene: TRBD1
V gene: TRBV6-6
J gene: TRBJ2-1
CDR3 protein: CASRRSGTGVYNEQFF
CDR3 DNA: TGTGCCAGCAGACGCTCCGGGACAGGGGTTTACAATGAGCAGTTCTTC

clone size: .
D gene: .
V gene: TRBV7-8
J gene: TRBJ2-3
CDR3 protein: CASSPKLAGIDDTQYF
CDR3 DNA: TGTGCCAGCAGCCCCAAGTTGGCGGGGATTGACGATACGCAGTATTTT

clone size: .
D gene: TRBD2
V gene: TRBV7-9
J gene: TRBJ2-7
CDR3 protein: CASSFGLRGGSYEQYF
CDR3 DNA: TGTGCCAGCAGCTTTGGGTTGCGGGGGGGCTCCTACGAGCAGTACTTC

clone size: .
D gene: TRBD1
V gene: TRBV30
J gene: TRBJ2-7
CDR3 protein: CAWSADREEQYF
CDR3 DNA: TGTGCCTGGAGTGCAGACAGGGAGGAGCAGTACTTC

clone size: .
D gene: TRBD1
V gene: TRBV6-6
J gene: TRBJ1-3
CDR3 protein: CATRTGDVTIYF
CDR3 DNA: TGTGCCACACGGACAGGGGATGTCACCATATATTTT

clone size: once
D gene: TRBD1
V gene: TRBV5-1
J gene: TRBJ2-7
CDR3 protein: CASRDRGGYEQYF
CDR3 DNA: TGCGCCAGCAGGGACAGGGGAGGCTACGAGCAGTACTTC

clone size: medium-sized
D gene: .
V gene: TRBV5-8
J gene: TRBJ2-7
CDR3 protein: CASSAPRSWSGQYF
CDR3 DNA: TGTGCCAGCAGCGCGCCCCGGTCCTGGTCGGGGCAGTACTTC

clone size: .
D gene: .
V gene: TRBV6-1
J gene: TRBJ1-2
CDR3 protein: CASRILEGTNYGYTF
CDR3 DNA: TGTGCCAGCAGGATTTTAGAGGGAACTAACTATGGCTACACCTTC

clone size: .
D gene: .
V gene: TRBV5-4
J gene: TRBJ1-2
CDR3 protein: CASSLASVGGGYTF
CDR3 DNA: TGTGCCAGCAGCTTGGCTTCAGTAGGGGGTGGCTACACCTTC

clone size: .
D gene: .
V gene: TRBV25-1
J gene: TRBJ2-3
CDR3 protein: CASSVRSGTDTQYF
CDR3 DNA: TGTGCCAGCAGTGTCAGGTCGGGAACAGATACGCAGTATTTT

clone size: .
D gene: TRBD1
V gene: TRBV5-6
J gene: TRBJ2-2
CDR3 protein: CASSLGRGLAGELFF
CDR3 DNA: TGTGCCAGCAGCTTAGGCAGGGGGCTTGCCGGGGAGCTGTTTTTT